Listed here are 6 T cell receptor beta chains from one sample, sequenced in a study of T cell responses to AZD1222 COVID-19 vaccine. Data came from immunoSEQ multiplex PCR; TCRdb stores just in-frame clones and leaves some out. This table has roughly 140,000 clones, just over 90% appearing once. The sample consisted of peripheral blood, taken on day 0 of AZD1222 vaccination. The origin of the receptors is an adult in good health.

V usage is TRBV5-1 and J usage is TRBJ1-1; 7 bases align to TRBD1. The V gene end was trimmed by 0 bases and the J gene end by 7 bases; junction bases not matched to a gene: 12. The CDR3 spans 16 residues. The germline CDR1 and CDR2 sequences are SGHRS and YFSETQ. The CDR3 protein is CASSLAVVGGAGEAFF. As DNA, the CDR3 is TGCGCCAGCAGCTTGGCAGTTGTAGGGGGCGCGGGTGAAGCTTTCTTT.

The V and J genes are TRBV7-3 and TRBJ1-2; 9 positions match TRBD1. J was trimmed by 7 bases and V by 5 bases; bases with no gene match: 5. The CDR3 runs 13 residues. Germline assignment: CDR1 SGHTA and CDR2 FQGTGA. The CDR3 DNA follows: TGTGCCAGCAGCCCCGGACAGGGGCTTGGCTACACCTTC. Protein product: CASSPGQGLGYTF.

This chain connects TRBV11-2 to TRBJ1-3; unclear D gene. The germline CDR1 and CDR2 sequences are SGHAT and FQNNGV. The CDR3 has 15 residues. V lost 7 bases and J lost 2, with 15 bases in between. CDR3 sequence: CASTQTTYTGNTIYF. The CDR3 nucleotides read TGTGCCAGCACCCAGACCACTTACACTGGAAACACCATATATTTT. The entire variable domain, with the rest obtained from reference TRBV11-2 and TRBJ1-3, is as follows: EAGVAQSPRYKIIEKRQSVAFWCNPISGHATLYWYQQILGQGPKLLIQFQNNGVVDDSQLPKDRFSAERLKGVDSTLKIQPAKLEDSAVYLCASTQTTYTGNTIYFGEGSWLTVV.

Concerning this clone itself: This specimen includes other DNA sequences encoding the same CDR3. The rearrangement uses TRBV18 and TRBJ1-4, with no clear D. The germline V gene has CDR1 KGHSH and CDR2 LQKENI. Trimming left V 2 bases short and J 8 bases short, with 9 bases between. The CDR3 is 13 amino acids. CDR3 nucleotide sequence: TGTGCCAGCTCACCATCCCCGGGAGAAAAACTGTTTTTT. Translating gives CASSPSPGEKLFF.

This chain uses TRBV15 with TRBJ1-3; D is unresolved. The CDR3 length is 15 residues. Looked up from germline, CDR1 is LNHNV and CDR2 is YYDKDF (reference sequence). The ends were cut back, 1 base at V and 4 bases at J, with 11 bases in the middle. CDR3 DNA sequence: TGTGCCACCAGCAGAGTAGCAGGCGCCGGAAACACCATATATTTT. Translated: CATSRVAGAGNTIYF.

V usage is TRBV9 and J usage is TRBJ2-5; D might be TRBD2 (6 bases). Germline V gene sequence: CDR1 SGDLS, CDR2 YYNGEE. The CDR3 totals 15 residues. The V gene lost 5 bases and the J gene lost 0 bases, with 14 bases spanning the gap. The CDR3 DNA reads TGTGCCAGCAGTCGGGACTCCGGGTACCAAGAGACCCAGTACTTC. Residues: CASSRDSGYQETQYF. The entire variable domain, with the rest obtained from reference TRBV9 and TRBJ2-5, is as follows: DSGVTQTPKHLITATGQRVTLRCSPRSGDLSVYWYQQSLDQGLQFLIQYYNGEERAKGNILERFSAQQFPDLHSELNLSSLELGDSALYFCASSRDSGYQETQYFGPGTRLLVL.